This paragraph reports one TCR beta chain. The PCR used 60 Vbeta and 13 Jbeta primers. TCRdb's table, derived via immunoSEQ multiplex PCR, lists solely in-frame clones and lacks some. The sample shows fewer than 200,000 clones, 80% of them seen only once. CDR1 WNHNN and CDR2 SYGVQD come from the germline V gene (reference sequence). The CDR3 is 16 residues long. V shed 5 bases, J shed 1 base, and the junction held 6 bases outside the gene matches. This sample stems from a study of cytomegalovirus exposure and HLA in healthy donors. The specimen sequenced was PBMCs. The chain is built from TRBV10-1 and TRBJ2-2; 8 nucleotides line up with TRBD2. This clonotype was sampled from a woman between 45 and 60 years old in good health and CMV-seronegative. The CDR3 spells CASSNKAGENTGELFF. In nucleotides, the CDR3 is TGCGCCAGCAGTAATAAAGCGGGGGAGAACACCGGGGAGCTGTTTTTT.